The rows below give T cell receptor beta chains drawn from one sample of a study of PD-1 blockade in classical Hodgkin lymphoma. Method: immunoSEQ multiplex PCR; TCRdb's copy keeps in-frame clones and lacks some. In the table there are 15,000 or so clones, around 82% of which are singletons. The sample consisted of peripheral blood mononuclear cells (PBMCs), taken before the second cycle of nivolumab. The receptors come from a human donor with classical Hodgkin lymphoma. Both conserved end residues are part of each CDR3. D genes are given only for firm matches. Size is stated for part of the rows, as once, few or many counts, or as a class when the clone is expanded.

CDR3 DNA: TGTGCCAGCAGCTTGGCGATGGGTGGAGGGCCCCAGCATTTT; CDR3 protein: CASSLAMGGGPQHF; J gene: TRBJ1-5; clone size: -; D gene: -; V gene: TRBV5-4
CDR3 DNA: TGTGCTAGTGGCCTCGGACAGCCTCTATATTTT; CDR3 protein: CASGLGQPLYF; J gene: TRBJ1-3; clone size: -; D gene: -; V gene: TRBV12-5
CDR3 DNA: TGTGCCAGCAGTCCGTCCGGGACAGTGAACACCGGGGAGCTGTTTTTT; CDR3 protein: CASSPSGTVNTGELFF; J gene: TRBJ2-2; clone size: -; D gene: TRBD1; V gene: TRBV27
CDR3 DNA: TGCGCCAGCAGCTTGTACGGGGAGAACACCGGGGAGCTGTTTTTT; CDR3 protein: CASSLYGENTGELFF; J gene: TRBJ2-2; clone size: few; D gene: -; V gene: TRBV5-1
CDR3 DNA: TGTGCCAGCAGCTTTGGGGGGGAGCTAAATGAGCAGTTCTTC; CDR3 protein: CASSFGGELNEQFF; J gene: TRBJ2-1; clone size: -; D gene: TRBD2; V gene: TRBV11-2
CDR3 DNA: TGTGCCGCCGGCGGGGTAGGTGGTCAGCCCCAGCATTTT; CDR3 protein: CAAGGVGGQPQHF; J gene: TRBJ1-5; clone size: -; D gene: -; V gene: TRBV2
CDR3 DNA: TGCGCCAGCAGTGATAACTATGGCTACACCTTC; CDR3 protein: CASSDNYGYTF; J gene: TRBJ1-2; clone size: -; D gene: -; V gene: TRBV5-1
CDR3 DNA: TGTGCCAGCAGCCAAGCTTGGGGACAGGCCTACGAGCAGTACTTC; CDR3 protein: CASSQAWGQAYEQYF; J gene: TRBJ2-7; clone size: -; D gene: TRBD1; V gene: TRBV14
CDR3 DNA: TGCGCCAGCAGGGGCCCCCCTGTAGCCAAAAACATTCAGTACTTC; CDR3 protein: CASRGPPVAKNIQYF; J gene: TRBJ2-4; clone size: -; D gene: -; V gene: TRBV10-2
CDR3 DNA: TGTGCCAGCAGCTTAGCGGGGGGAAACACCATATATTTT; CDR3 protein: CASSLAGGNTIYF; J gene: TRBJ1-3; clone size: -; D gene: -; V gene: TRBV7-9
CDR3 DNA: TGTGCCAGCAGCGTAATGGAGGGGAGAGAAGAGACCCAGTACTTC; CDR3 protein: CASSVMEGREETQYF; J gene: TRBJ2-5; clone size: -; D gene: -; V gene: TRBV9
CDR3 DNA: TGCGCCAGCAGCGCCCGACTAGCGGGGGGGCGCAATGAGCAGTTCTTC; CDR3 protein: CASSARLAGGRNEQFF; J gene: TRBJ2-1; clone size: -; D gene: TRBD2; V gene: TRBV5-1
CDR3 DNA: TGTGCCAGCAACCCATTGGACAGCTCTAATGAAAAACTGTTTTTT; CDR3 protein: CASNPLDSSNEKLFF; J gene: TRBJ1-4; clone size: -; D gene: -; V gene: TRBV7-9
CDR3 DNA: TGTGCCACCAGCTACGGACAGACGAGCTCCTACAATGAGCAGTTCTTC; CDR3 protein: CATSYGQTSSYNEQFF; J gene: TRBJ2-1; clone size: -; D gene: -; V gene: TRBV15
CDR3 DNA: TGTGCCAGCAGCTTGCGGGACCAGTCTGGGGCTGAAGCTTTCTTT; CDR3 protein: CASSLRDQSGAEAFF; J gene: TRBJ1-1; clone size: -; D gene: -; V gene: TRBV5-6
CDR3 DNA: TGTGCCAGCAGTTACTCAAGTTCAGTTAACTATGGCTACACCTTC; CDR3 protein: CASSYSSSVNYGYTF; J gene: TRBJ1-2; clone size: -; D gene: -; V gene: TRBV6-5
CDR3 DNA: TGTGCCAGCAGCTTGAGAGGGGCGCGGGAGACCCAGTACTTC; CDR3 protein: CASSLRGARETQYF; J gene: TRBJ2-5; clone size: -; D gene: -; V gene: TRBV5-4
CDR3 DNA: TGTGCCAGTAGTAGAGGACAGGGTGGTGAAAAACTGTTTTTT; CDR3 protein: CASSRGQGGEKLFF; J gene: TRBJ1-4; clone size: -; D gene: TRBD1; V gene: TRBV19
CDR3 DNA: TGTGCCAGCAGCGGACAGGGAATCGATTACGAGCAGTACTTC; CDR3 protein: CASSGQGIDYEQYF; J gene: TRBJ2-7; clone size: -; D gene: TRBD1; V gene: TRBV2
CDR3 DNA: TGTGCCAGCTCACCATCCGGGACAGGGGGGTACGAGCAGTACTTC; CDR3 protein: CASSPSGTGGYEQYF; J gene: TRBJ2-7; clone size: -; D gene: TRBD1; V gene: TRBV18